These T cell receptor beta chains were read from a single sample in a study of response to subunit inactivated influenza vaccine. TCRdb passed the RT-PCR reads through MiXCR, listing each CDR3 protein once. The sample includes more than 200,000 distinct CDR3 sequences, 12% seen only once; the top ten take approximately 8.3%. Source: non-naive T cells sorted from PBMCs, taken roughly 2 weeks before vaccination. The receptors were sampled from a man aged 50-60 years who received an inactivated influenza vaccine. The CDR3 runs from the conserved cysteine through the conserved F or W. The order of the fields is J gene, D gene, clone size, V gene, CDR3 DNA, CDR3 protein. A D gene is named only where the DNA matches it firmly. A row's size may be missing; if present it is once, few, many or a size class.

J: TRBJ2-1
D: NA
size: NA
V: TRBV29-1
DNA: TGCAGCGTTAGAGGAAAAGGCCTCTACAATGAGCAGTTCTTC
CDR3: CSVRGKGLYNEQFF

J: TRBJ1-1
D: NA
size: few
V: TRBV5-1
DNA: TGCGCCAGCAGCTTGGCAGGGGCGCGGAACACTGAAGCTTTCTTT
CDR3: CASSLAGARNTEAFF

J: TRBJ2-7
D: TRBD2
size: NA
V: TRBV11-2
DNA: TGTGCCAGCAGCTTAGATGGGTCTAGCGGGGTTACCTCCTACGAGCAGTACTTC
CDR3: CASSLDGSSGVTSYEQYF

J: TRBJ1-6
D: NA
size: few
V: TRBV4-1
DNA: TGCGCCAGCAGCAACGGGATTCTAGGGATTTCACCCCTCCACTTT
CDR3: CASSNGILGISPLHF

J: TRBJ2-7
D: TRBD2
size: NA
V: TRBV5-5
DNA: TGTGCCAGCAGCCGGTTCGGGGGGACTGCTGCCTACGAGCAGTACTTC
CDR3: CASSRFGGTAAYEQYF

J: TRBJ2-5
D: NA
size: few
V: TRBV11-2
DNA: TGTGCCAGCAGCTTAGGTTCGGCCCTACCGGGGGCACGGGGGACCCAGTACTTC
CDR3: CASSLGSALPGARGTQYF

J: TRBJ1-6
D: TRBD1
size: NA
V: TRBV3-1
DNA: TGTGCCAGCAGCGAACAGGGGAACCTCCACTTT
CDR3: CASSEQGNLHF

J: TRBJ2-3
D: TRBD1
size: few
V: TRBV7-2
DNA: TGTGCCAGCAGCTCCAGGGGACAGCAGGGAGATACGCAGTATTTT
CDR3: CASSSRGQQGDTQYF

J: TRBJ2-3
D: TRBD2
size: few
V: TRBV5-1
DNA: TGCGCCAGCAGCGCACTAGCGGGAGCCACAGATACGCAGTATTTT
CDR3: CASSALAGATDTQYF

J: TRBJ2-7
D: NA
size: NA
V: TRBV28
DNA: TGTGCCAGCAGTCCACAGATCGGACGGTTAGAGACTCGCTCCTACGAGCAGTACTTC
CDR3: CASSPQIGRLETRSYEQYF

J: TRBJ2-3
D: TRBD2
size: many
V: TRBV27
DNA: TGTGCCAGCAGTGTATTCCCTAGCGGGGGATACACAGATACGCAGTATTTT
CDR3: CASSVFPSGGYTDTQYF

J: TRBJ2-1
D: NA
size: NA
V: TRBV9
DNA: TGTGCCAGCAGCGTAGTCTCGGGTTTGGGGGACGTACCGCAGTTCTTC
CDR3: CASSVVSGLGDVPQFF

J: TRBJ2-1
D: TRBD1
size: few
V: TRBV6-1
DNA: TGTGCCAGCAGTGACGGGACAGCCAATGAGCAGTTCTTC
CDR3: CASSDGTANEQFF

J: TRBJ1-2
D: TRBD1
size: NA
V: TRBV6-1
DNA: TGTGCCAGCAGGAGCGGACAGGCCAACTATGGCTACACCTTC
CDR3: CASRSGQANYGYTF

J: TRBJ2-5
D: NA
size: NA
V: TRBV15
DNA: TGTGCCACCAGCAGACACGGAGGGGTACAAGAGACCCAGTACTTC
CDR3: CATSRHGGVQETQYF

J: TRBJ2-7
D: TRBD1
size: NA
V: TRBV27
DNA: TGTGCCAGCAGTTCGGACAGGGGGATTCACGAGCAGTACTTC
CDR3: CASSSDRGIHEQYF

J: TRBJ2-7
D: TRBD1
size: many
V: TRBV20-1
DNA: TGCAGTGCAGAAAACGGACAGGGACGCTCCTACGAGCAGTACTTC
CDR3: CSAENGQGRSYEQYF

J: TRBJ1-6
D: NA
size: NA
V: TRBV3-1
DNA: TGTGCCAGCAGCCAAGATCGATGGACGGGGACCTATAATTCACCCCTCCACTTT
CDR3: CASSQDRWTGTYNSPLHF

J: TRBJ1-5
D: NA
size: few
V: TRBV12-3/TRBV12-4
DNA: TGTGCCAGCAGTTTCGCCGGCACCAATCAGCCCCAGCATTTT
CDR3: CASSFAGTNQPQHF

J: TRBJ2-1
D: NA
size: few
V: TRBV6-1
DNA: TGTGCCAGCAGTACCCACCGAGGGTTTAGCAATGAGCAGTTCTTC
CDR3: CASSTHRGFSNEQFF

J: TRBJ2-3
D: TRBD1
size: once
V: TRBV18
DNA: TGTGCCAGCTCACAACAGGGGGCTAAAGCAGATACGCAGTATTTT
CDR3: CASSQQGAKADTQYF

J: TRBJ2-1
D: NA
size: few
V: TRBV13
DNA: TGTGCCAGCAGCACGGGGTACAATGAGCAGTTCTTC
CDR3: CASSTGYNEQFF

J: TRBJ1-1
D: NA
size: NA
V: TRBV29-1
DNA: TGCAGCGTTGAAGAACAGGGAGGGACTGAAGCTTTCTTT
CDR3: CSVEEQGGTEAFF

J: TRBJ1-2
D: TRBD1
size: NA
V: TRBV20-1
DNA: TGCAGTGCTAGCAGGGGGCCCTATGGCTACACCTTC
CDR3: CSASRGPYGYTF

J: TRBJ2-5
D: NA
size: many
V: TRBV5-1
DNA: TGCGCCAGCAGCTCCGGGACAAGCCAAGAGACCCAGTACTTC
CDR3: CASSSGTSQETQYF

J: TRBJ2-7
D: NA
size: few
V: TRBV6-5
DNA: TGTGCCAGCAGTTACGGGACGGCTAGCTCCTACGAGCAGTACTTC
CDR3: CASSYGTASSYEQYF

J: TRBJ2-5
D: NA
size: NA
V: TRBV20-1
DNA: TGCAGTGCTAGAGAAAAGTATCCCAGGCGATCCCAAGAGACCCAGTACTTC
CDR3: CSAREKYPRRSQETQYF

J: TRBJ2-4
D: NA
size: NA
V: TRBV6-1
DNA: TGTGCCAGCAGTGCCTCAGGGGAAAACATTCAGTACTTC
CDR3: CASSASGENIQYF

J: TRBJ2-1
D: NA
size: few
V: TRBV20-1
DNA: TGCAGTGCTAGAGCCGGCGGGAACGACAATGAGCAGTTCTTC
CDR3: CSARAGGNDNEQFF

J: TRBJ2-7
D: TRBD1
size: many
V: TRBV7-2
DNA: TGTGCCAGCAGCTTAGCGGAACAGGGGGGCGAGCAGTACTTC
CDR3: CASSLAEQGGEQYF

J: TRBJ1-4
D: NA
size: few
V: TRBV7-7
DNA: TGTGCCAGCAGCCCTGGAACGGGGGAAAAACTGTTTTTT
CDR3: CASSPGTGEKLFF

J: TRBJ1-1
D: NA
size: NA
V: TRBV2
DNA: TGTGCCACCAGGGGTCTGGGTATACAGGGAATCTCTGAAGCTTTCTTT
CDR3: CATRGLGIQGISEAFF

J: TRBJ2-2
D: NA
size: many
V: TRBV6-2/TRBV6-3
DNA: TGTGCCAGCAGTAAACAGGGTATCGCCGGGGAGCTGTTTTTT
CDR3: CASSKQGIAGELFF

J: TRBJ2-2
D: NA
size: NA
V: TRBV6-5
DNA: TGTGCCAGCAGATTAATAAGGGCCGGGGAGCTGTTTTTT
CDR3: CASRLIRAGELFF

J: TRBJ1-1
D: NA
size: few
V: TRBV4-1
DNA: TGCGCCAGCAGCCAACCGACAGTCTTAAACACTGAAGCTTTCTTT
CDR3: CASSQPTVLNTEAFF

J: TRBJ1-1
D: NA
size: NA
V: TRBV20-1
DNA: TGCAGTGCTAACTCGGCGTGGGACGGGAGGGCTTTCTTT
CDR3: CSANSAWDGRAFF

J: TRBJ2-1
D: NA
size: NA
V: TRBV27
DNA: TGTGCCAGCAGTTACAGGGCGGTACGAGGCAATGAGCAGTTCTTC
CDR3: CASSYRAVRGNEQFF

J: TRBJ1-5
D: TRBD1
size: many
V: TRBV7-8
DNA: TGTGCCAGCAGCGACGACAGGGGCTGGAATCAGCCCCAGCATTTT
CDR3: CASSDDRGWNQPQHF

J: TRBJ2-3
D: NA
size: few
V: TRBV28
DNA: TGTGCCAGCAGTTCCGGGCTTCGGAGAGATACGCAGTATTTT
CDR3: CASSSGLRRDTQYF

J: TRBJ2-1
D: NA
size: NA
V: TRBV2
DNA: TGTGCCAGCAGGCGACAGTCTGATGAGCAGTTCTTC
CDR3: CASRRQSDEQFF

J: TRBJ2-1
D: TRBD2
size: many
V: TRBV5-1
DNA: TGCGCCAGCAGCTTGGAACTAGCGGGGGCGAATGAGCAGTTCTTC
CDR3: CASSLELAGANEQFF

J: TRBJ2-3
D: NA
size: few
V: TRBV30
DNA: TGTGCCTGGAGGCGATGGGGGGAAGATACGCAGTATTTT
CDR3: CAWRRWGEDTQYF

J: TRBJ2-2
D: NA
size: many
V: TRBV27
DNA: TGTGCCAGCAGAATAACACAAACGAACACCGGGGAGCTGTTTTTT
CDR3: CASRITQTNTGELFF

J: TRBJ2-2
D: TRBD2
size: NA
V: TRBV10-3
DNA: TGTGCCATCAGGGAAACTAGCGGGAGGACAAACGGGGAGCTGTTTTTT
CDR3: CAIRETSGRTNGELFF

J: TRBJ2-5
D: NA
size: few
V: TRBV10-3
DNA: TGTGCCATCAGAAGTTCGGGTAACGGAGAGACCCAGTACTTC
CDR3: CAIRSSGNGETQYF

J: TRBJ1-2
D: NA
size: NA
V: TRBV18
DNA: TGTGCCAGCTCCTCGGACGGTTTCAACTATGGCTACACCTTC
CDR3: CASSSDGFNYGYTF

J: TRBJ2-5
D: TRBD2
size: NA
V: TRBV20-1
DNA: TGCAGTGCTAGAGTTCTAGCGGGGGCCCAAGAGACCCAGTACTTC
CDR3: CSARVLAGAQETQYF

J: TRBJ2-6
D: TRBD1
size: few
V: TRBV10-3
DNA: TGTGCCATCAGTCCGGGACAGTCCAGCTCTGGGGCCAACGTCCTGACTTTC
CDR3: CAISPGQSSSGANVLTF

J: TRBJ1-2
D: NA
size: NA
V: TRBV14
DNA: TGTGCCAGCAGCCAAGCTGGGGTTAGCTACACCTTC
CDR3: CASSQAGVSYTF

J: TRBJ1-2
D: TRBD1
size: few
V: TRBV5-1
DNA: TGCGCCAGCGCCATGGGACAGGGAGCTAACTATGGCTACACCTTC
CDR3: CASAMGQGANYGYTF

J: TRBJ1-2
D: NA
size: NA
V: TRBV4-3
DNA: TGCGCCAGCAGCCCGCGGGGGAGGGGCACCGAATATGGCTACACCTTC
CDR3: CASSPRGRGTEYGYTF

J: TRBJ1-4
D: NA
size: few
V: TRBV4-2
DNA: TGTGCCAGCAGCCACGGGGGGACTAATGAAAAACTGTTTTTT
CDR3: CASSHGGTNEKLFF

J: TRBJ1-1
D: NA
size: many
V: TRBV29-1
DNA: TGCAGCGTTGTCGGTGGGGTAGGGGGGGATCGGACTGAAGCTTTCTTT
CDR3: CSVVGGVGGDRTEAFF

J: TRBJ2-1
D: NA
size: NA
V: TRBV6-5
DNA: TGTGCCAGCAGTTCGGGCCGTGGGGCCCACAATGAGCAGTTCTTC
CDR3: CASSSGRGAHNEQFF

J: TRBJ1-2
D: TRBD1
size: few
V: TRBV3-1
DNA: TGTGCCAGCAGCTTAACACAGGGGGGGGAAGGCTACACCTTC
CDR3: CASSLTQGGEGYTF

J: TRBJ2-1
D: NA
size: few
V: TRBV7-9
DNA: TGTGCCAGCAGCAAAGGCTCCCCCGGGGGTGAGCAGTTCTTC
CDR3: CASSKGSPGGEQFF

J: TRBJ2-7
D: TRBD2
size: few
V: TRBV15
DNA: TGTGCCACCAGCAGAGAGTCTAGCGGCACCTACGAGCAGTACTTC
CDR3: CATSRESSGTYEQYF

J: TRBJ1-2
D: TRBD1
size: NA
V: TRBV30
DNA: TGTGCCTGGAGTGTACAGGGGGCCGGCTACACCTTC
CDR3: CAWSVQGAGYTF

J: TRBJ2-1
D: NA
size: few
V: TRBV7-8
DNA: TGTGCCAGCAGCCAAACCTCGGACGCCCCCTCCTACAATGAGCAGTTCTTC
CDR3: CASSQTSDAPSYNEQFF

J: TRBJ2-5
D: TRBD1
size: few
V: TRBV7-9
DNA: TGTGCCAGCAGCTTAGTAAAGGGACAGCGGGAGACCCAGTACTTC
CDR3: CASSLVKGQRETQYF